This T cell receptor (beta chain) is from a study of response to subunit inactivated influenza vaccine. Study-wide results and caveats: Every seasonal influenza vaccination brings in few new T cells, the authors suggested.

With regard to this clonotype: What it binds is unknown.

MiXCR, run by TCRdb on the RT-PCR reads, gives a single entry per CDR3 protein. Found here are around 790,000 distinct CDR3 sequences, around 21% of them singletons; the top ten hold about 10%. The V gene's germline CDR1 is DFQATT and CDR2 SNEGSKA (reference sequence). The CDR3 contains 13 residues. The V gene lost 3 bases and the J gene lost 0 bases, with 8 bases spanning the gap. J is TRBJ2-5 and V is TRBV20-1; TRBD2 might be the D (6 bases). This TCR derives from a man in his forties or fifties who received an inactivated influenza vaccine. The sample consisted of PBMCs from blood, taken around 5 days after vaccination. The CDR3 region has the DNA TGCAGTGCTAGGGGGACTTACCAAGAGACCCAGTACTTC. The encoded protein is CSARGTYQETQYF.